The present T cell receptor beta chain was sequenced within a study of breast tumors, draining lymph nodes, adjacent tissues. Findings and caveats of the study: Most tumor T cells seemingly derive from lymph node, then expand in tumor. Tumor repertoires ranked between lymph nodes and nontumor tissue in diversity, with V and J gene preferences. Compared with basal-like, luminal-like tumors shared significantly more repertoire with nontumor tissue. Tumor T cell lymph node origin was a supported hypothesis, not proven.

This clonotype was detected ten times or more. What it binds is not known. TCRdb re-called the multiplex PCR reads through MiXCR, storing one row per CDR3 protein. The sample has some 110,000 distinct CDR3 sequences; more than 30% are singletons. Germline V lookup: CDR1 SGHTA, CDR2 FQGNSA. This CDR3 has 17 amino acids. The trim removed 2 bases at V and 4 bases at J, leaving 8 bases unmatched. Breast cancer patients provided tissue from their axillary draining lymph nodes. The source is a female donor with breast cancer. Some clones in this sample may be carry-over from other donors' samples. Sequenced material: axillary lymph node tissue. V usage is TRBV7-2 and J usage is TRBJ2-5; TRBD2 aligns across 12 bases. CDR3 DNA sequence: TGTGCCAGCAGCTTAAGGCCTAGCGGGGGGGTTGGAGAGACCCAGTACTTC. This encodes CASSLRPSGGVGETQYF.